Shown below are 23 T cell receptor beta chains from a single sample sequenced in a study of OX40 agonist ivuxolimab in advanced cancers. Generated by immunoSEQ multiplex PCR, the TCRdb table keeps only in-frame clones and is missing some. This sample carries 80,000 to 100,000 clones, 92% of them seen once, and the ten largest clones take roughly 0.5%. Source: CD4+ or CD8+ T cells sorted from blood, taken in a trial of the OX40 agonist ivuxolimab. The receptors shown here come from an adult with an advanced solid tumor such as melanoma, head and neck, liver or kidney cancer.

This clone was observed a single time. The chain has TRBV21-1 and TRBJ2-5. TRBV21-1 is reported as a pseudogene. This CDR3 is built from 14 residues. The CDR3 region is CASSKLVTQETQYF. The CDR3 coding sequence is TGTGCCAGCAGCAAATTGGTGACCCAAGAGACCCAGTACTTC.

This clone was seen a few times. This chain connects TRBV10-3 to TRBJ2-2, with TRBD2 identical over 7 bases. The germline CDR1 and CDR2 sequences are ENHRY and SYGVKD. This CDR3 spans 15 amino acids. V was clipped by 3 bases and J by 2 bases; unmatched bases: 3. The CDR3 DNA sequence: TGTGCCATCAGTGAAACTAGCGCCAACACCGGGGAGCTGTTTTTT. Translated, it gives CAISETSANTGELFF.

The chain employs TRBV6-5 and TRBJ2-7; D is uncertain. Germline assignment: CDR1 MNHEY and CDR2 SVGAGI. The CDR3 is made up of 11 amino acids. The V gene lost 5 bases and the J gene lost 7 bases, with 9 bases spanning the gap. The CDR3 DNA sequence: TGTGCCAGCAGTAGTTCAGGAGAGCAGTACTTC. It is translated as CASSSSGEQYF.

This clone was observed once. The chain recombines TRBV6-5 with TRBJ1-5, with a weak D call TRBD1 (6 bases). V gave up 6 bases and J gave up 7 bases, with 10 bases separating them. This CDR3 is built from 12 residues. CDR1 and CDR2 from the germline V gene are MNHEY and SVGAGI. The CDR3 DNA reads TGTGCCAGCAGAAAACAGGGCCAGCCCCAGCATTTT. It is translated as CASRKQGQPQHF.

This clone turned up a few times. The chain uses TRBV2 and TRBJ1-5; 8 bases are a match to TRBD1. This CDR3 region has 13 residues. CDR1 is SNHLY, CDR2 FYNNEI, per germline. V lost 7 bases, J lost 4 bases, and 3 bases stayed unmatched. CDR3: CASKRQGNQPQHF. The CDR3 DNA reads TGTGCCAGCAAGAGACAGGGGAATCAGCCCCAGCATTTT.

This sequence joins TRBV5-4 and TRBJ2-3; 13 bases agree with TRBD2. There are 18 residues in the CDR3. Losses at the gene ends were 4 bases for V and 1 base for J; bases not matched to a gene: 9. Germline CDR1 reads SGHNT; CDR2 reads YYREEE (reference sequence). CDR3 loop: CASSPGTSGNGGTDTQYF. DNA for the CDR3: TGTGCCAGCAGCCCAGGGACTAGCGGGAATGGAGGCACAGATACGCAGTATTTT.

The chain links TRBV7-6 to TRBJ2-3; the D is unclear. This CDR3 comprises 15 residues. With 1 base removed from V and 0 bases from J, the gap between germline ends came to 8 bases. Germline CDR1 SGHVS, CDR2 FNYEAQ. The CDR3 DNA is TGTGCCAGCAGCTTAGTGCCGGCTAGCACAGATACGCAGTATTTT. It codes for CASSLVPASTDTQYF. Drawing the rest from reference TRBV7-6 and TRBJ2-3, the complete variable domain is GAGVSQSPRYKVTKRGQDVALRCDPISGHVSLYWYRQALGQGPEFLTYFNYEAQQDKSGLPNDRFSAERPEGSISTLTIQRTEQRDSAMYRCASSLVPASTDTQYFGPGTRLTVL.

The rearrangement joins TRBV30 to TRBJ1-6; D is undetermined. V lost 0 bases and J lost 0, with 9 bases in between. The germline gives CDR1 GTSNPN, CDR2 SVGIG (reference sequence). The CDR3 is made up of 16 amino acids. The CDR3 loop reads CAWSVLKGSYNSPLHF. The CDR3, as DNA: TGTGCCTGGAGTGTACTGAAGGGCTCCTATAATTCACCCCTCCACTTT.

This clone was counted a single time. J is TRBJ2-1 and V is TRBV7-8; perhaps TRBD1 as D (5 bases). In germline, CDR1 is SGHVS, CDR2 FQNEAQ. The CDR3 runs 16 residues. The V end was cut by 6 bases, the J end by 0 bases, with 15 bases between. The CDR3: CASRRGGQGSYNEQFF. The CDR3 DNA is TGTGCCAGCAGAAGAGGTGGTCAGGGCTCCTACAATGAGCAGTTCTTC.

This sequence joins TRBV9 and TRBJ2-5; 9 positions agree with TRBD2. The CDR3 has 15 residues. Germline CDR1 reads SGDLS; CDR2 reads YYNGEE. V was pared by 0 bases and J by 5 bases, with 5 bases of the junction left unmatched. DNA of the CDR3: TGTGCCAGCAGCGTAGAGGGCAGCGGGGGGGAGACCCAGTACTTC. Translation: CASSVEGSGGETQYF.

CDR3 protein: CASSITSSYEQYF. The CDR3 nucleotides read TGTGCCAGTAGTATAACGAGCTCCTACGAGCAGTACTTC. The V gene is TRBV19, the J gene TRBJ2-5, with no clear D. The DNA end favors TRBJ2-7, so the J call may be wrong. Germline loops: CDR1 LNHDA, CDR2 SQIVND (reference sequence). CDR3 length equals 13 residues.

CDR3 DNA sequence: TGTGCCAGTAGTATAGACCGCATGAACACTGAAGCTTTCTTT. It yields the protein CASSIDRMNTEAFF. The chain carries TRBV19 and TRBJ1-1; D is uncertain. V shed 0 bases and J shed 0 bases, with 5 bases lying between them. There are 14 residues in the CDR3. Germline V CDR1 and CDR2: LNHDA, SQIVND (reference sequence).

The V gene is TRBV11-2, the J gene TRBJ2-4, with D possibly being TRBD1 or TRBD2 (5 bases each). The V and J ends lost 0 bases and 10 bases respectively, with 13 bases between them. CDR3 size: 14 residues. From germline, CDR1 is SGHAT and CDR2 FQNNGV. The CDR3 sequence: CASSLDPGTGIQYF. As DNA, the CDR3 is TGTGCCAGCAGCTTAGATCCGGGGACGGGGATTCAGTACTTC. Full variable domain (remainder filled in from reference TRBV11-2 and TRBJ2-4): EAGVAQSPRYKIIEKRQSVAFWCNPISGHATLYWYQQILGQGPKLLIQFQNNGVVDDSQLPKDRFSAERLKGVDSTLKIQPAKLEDSAVYLCASSLDPGTGIQYFGAGTRLSVL.

V usage is TRBV30 and J usage is TRBJ1-5, with TRBD1 matching over 12 bases. The trim removed 2 bases at V and 7 bases at J, leaving 6 bases unmatched. Germline values: CDR1 GTSNPN, CDR2 SVGIG (reference sequence). This CDR3 has 15 amino acids. The CDR3 DNA is TGTGCCTGGAGTAGACCCGGGACAGGGGGCCAGCCCCAGCATTTT. Amino acids: CAWSRPGTGGQPQHF.

The J gene is TRBJ1-4, the V gene TRBV9, with D possibly matching TRBD1 (5 bases). The length of the CDR3 is 15 residues. Germline values: CDR1 SGDLS, CDR2 YYNGEE. Trimming removed 3 bases at V and 7 bases at J, with 16 bases between. The CDR3 DNA reads as TGTGCCAGCAGCGGCGCTGGGGCATTGGGTGAAAAACTGTTTTTT. Its protein is CASSGAGALGEKLFF. The full variable domain, rest sourced from reference TRBV9 and TRBJ1-4, is DSGVTQTPKHLITATGQRVTLRCSPRSGDLSVYWYQQSLDQGLQFLIQYYNGEERAKGNILERFSAQQFPDLHSELNLSSLELGDSALYFCASSGAGALGEKLFFGSGTQLSVL.

This chain joins TRBV5-1 and TRBJ1-3, with D perhaps TRBD1 (6 bases). The CDR3 contains 14 residues. The germline V and J ends were trimmed by 5 bases and 3 bases, with 12 bases remaining between them. Germline V CDR1 and CDR2: SGHRS, YFSETQ. CDR3 region: CASRGGLSGNTIYF. DNA for the CDR3: TGCGCCAGCAGAGGGGGGCTCAGTGGAAACACCATATATTTT.

The chain links TRBV7-9 to TRBJ2-7, with D possibly being TRBD1 (5 bases). V lost 6 bases, J lost 2 bases, and 14 bases lay in between. The CDR3 contains 14 residues. From germline, CDR1 is SEHNR and CDR2 FQNEAQ (reference sequence). The CDR3 loop is CASSPHRQPYEQYF. The DNA for the CDR3 is TGTGCCAGCAGTCCGCATCGACAGCCCTACGAGCAGTACTTC.

The V and J genes are TRBV29-1 and TRBJ1-1, with D unresolved. V dropped 4 bases and J dropped 8 bases, with 11 bases sitting between them. Per the germline V gene, CDR1 is SQVTM and CDR2 is ANQGSEA. The CDR3 runs to 11 residues. DNA of the CDR3: TGCAGCGTTGCACGGACGGAAGAAGCTTTCTTT. Protein product: CSVARTEEAFF.

The chain is built from TRBV4-2 and TRBJ2-1; D is possibly TRBD2 (5 bases). The CDR3 loop spans 13 amino acids. V shed 1 base and J shed 10 bases, with 11 bases lying between them. CDR1 and CDR2 (germline): LGHNA, YNFKEQ. The CDR3 coding sequence is TGTGCCAGCAGCCAAGGGCAGGACTGGGAGCAGTTCTTC. Translation gives CASSQGQDWEQFF.

In its sample, this clone was seen many times. The CDR3 DNA reads as TGTGCCAGCAGTACAACCGGGACTAGATCCGGGGAGCTGTTTTTT. The encoded protein is CASSTTGTRSGELFF. The chain employs TRBV2 and TRBJ2-2; 8 positions match TRBD2. CDR3 length: 15 amino acids. Germline loops: CDR1 SNHLY, CDR2 FYNNEI. V lost 5 bases to trimming and J lost 6 bases; unmatched junction nucleotides: 8.

This clone is a singleton in its sample. The rearrangement joins TRBV11-2 to TRBJ2-1, with 7 bases matching TRBD1. V lost 8 bases and J lost 3; bases outside the gene matches: 7. The CDR3 covers 14 residues. Looked up from germline, CDR1 is SGHAT and CDR2 is FQNNGV. The CDR3 protein is CASLGQMIYNEQFF. The DNA of the CDR3 is TGTGCCAGCTTGGGACAGATGATCTACAATGAGCAGTTCTTC.

This clone was seen more than once but under ten times. The CDR3 loop is CATKPRQKQAFF. Here the CDR3 DNA reads TGTGCCACGAAACCAAGGCAGAAACAAGCTTTCTTT. J is TRBJ1-1 and V is TRBV6-4; D unresolved. The V gene lost 10 bases and the J gene lost 9 bases, with 18 bases spanning the gap. Germline V lookup: CDR1 MRHNA, CDR2 SNTAGT. The CDR3 is 12 amino acids.

The chain has TRBV6-6 and TRBJ1-1; D gene ambiguous. The CDR3 has 13 amino acids. CDR1 is MNHNY, CDR2 SVGAGI, per germline (reference sequence). Trimming took 2 bases from V and 2 from J, leaving 6 bases between them. The CDR3, as DNA: TGTGCCAGCAGTTACGATGGAAACACTGAAGCTTTCTTT. This translates into CASSYDGNTEAFF.